This T cell receptor (beta chain) emerged from a study of blood T cell repertoires in COVID-19. Study details: There were acute and convalescent COVID-19 samples, and they came from the United States, Italy and Spain. T cells, B-cell-depleted T cells, or PBMCs provided the cDNA or gDNA that served as material.

This clone has only one observation. Germline CDR1 is MRHNA and CDR2 is SNTAGT. The length of the CDR3 is 14 residues. The V and J ends lost 3 bases and 7 bases, in that order; junction bases with no gene match: 6. Study members were between about 18 and 100 years old and lived in 20 to 25 US regions. Cohorts were based on clinical histories the participants reported. Clones were sequenced by immunoSEQ multiplex PCR, and TCRdb holds only the in-frame ones, with some missing. The sample yields roughly 420,000 clones, roughly 90% seen once. This receptor was obtained from a woman in her thirties with acute COVID-19. The chain links TRBV6-4 to TRBJ2-7; 10 bases are shared with TRBD1. Sequencing was carried out using PBMCs or T cells enriched from blood (not recorded which). The CDR3 DNA is TGTGCCAGCAGTGAGCCGGGACAGGGGAGGGAGCAGTACTTC. As protein: CASSEPGQGREQYF.